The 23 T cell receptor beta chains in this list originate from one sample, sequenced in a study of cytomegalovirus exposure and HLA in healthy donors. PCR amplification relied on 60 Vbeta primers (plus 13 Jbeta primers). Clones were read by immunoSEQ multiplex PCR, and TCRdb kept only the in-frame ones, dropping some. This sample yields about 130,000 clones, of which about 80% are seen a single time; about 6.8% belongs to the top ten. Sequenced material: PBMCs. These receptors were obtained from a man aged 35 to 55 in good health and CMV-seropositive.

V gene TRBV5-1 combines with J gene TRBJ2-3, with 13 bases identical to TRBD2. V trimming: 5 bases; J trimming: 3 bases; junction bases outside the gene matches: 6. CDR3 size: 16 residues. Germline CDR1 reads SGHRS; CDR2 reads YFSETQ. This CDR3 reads CASRRTSGSPTDTQYF. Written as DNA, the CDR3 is TGCGCCAGCAGGCGGACTAGCGGGAGTCCGACAGATACGCAGTATTTT.

The CDR3 loop reads CASSSIAGAGYEQYF. The CDR3 region has the DNA TGTGCCAGCAGCTCCATCGCAGGGGCTGGCTACGAGCAGTACTTC. The rearrangement uses TRBV11-2 and TRBJ2-7; maybe TRBD1 (6 bases). From germline, CDR1 is SGHAT and CDR2 FQNNGV. Deletions cut 4 bases from V and 3 bases from J, with 16 bases between. The CDR3 is made up of 15 amino acids.

CDR3 residues: CASSTGPNTGELFF. In DNA, the CDR3 is TGTGCCAGCAGCACAGGGCCGAACACCGGGGAGCTGTTTTTT. This sequence joins TRBV11-2 and TRBJ2-2; perhaps TRBD1 as D (6 bases). Germline loops: CDR1 SGHAT, CDR2 FQNNGV. V was cut by 5 bases and J by 0 bases, with 7 bases left in between. The CDR3 totals 14 residues.

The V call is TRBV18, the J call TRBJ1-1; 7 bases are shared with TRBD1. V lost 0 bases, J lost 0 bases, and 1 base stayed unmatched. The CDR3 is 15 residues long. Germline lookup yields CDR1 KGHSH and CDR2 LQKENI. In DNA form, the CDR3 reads TGTGCCAGCTCACCACCGACAGGGATGAACACTGAAGCTTTCTTT. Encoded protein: CASSPPTGMNTEAFF.

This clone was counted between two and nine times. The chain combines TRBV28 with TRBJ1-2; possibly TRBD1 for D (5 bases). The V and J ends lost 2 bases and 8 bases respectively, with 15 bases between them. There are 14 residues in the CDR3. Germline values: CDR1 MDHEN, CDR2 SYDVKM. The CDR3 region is CASSLGQGPWGYTF. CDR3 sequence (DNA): TGTGCCAGCAGTTTAGGGCAGGGCCCCTGGGGCTACACCTTC.

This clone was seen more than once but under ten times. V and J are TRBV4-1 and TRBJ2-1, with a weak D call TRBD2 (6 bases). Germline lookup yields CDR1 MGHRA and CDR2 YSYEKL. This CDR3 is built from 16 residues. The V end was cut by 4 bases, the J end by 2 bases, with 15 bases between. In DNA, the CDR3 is TGCGCCAGCAGCCCCGGGGGTTCCGCGGCCTACAATGAGCAGTTCTTC. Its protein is CASSPGGSAAYNEQFF.

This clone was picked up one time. The chain's CDR3 is CASSSGQGWATGELFF. CDR3 sequence (DNA): TGCGCCAGCAGCTCCGGACAGGGGTGGGCCACCGGGGAGCTGTTTTTT. V usage is TRBV5-1 and J usage is TRBJ2-2, with 9 bases identical to TRBD1. The V segment lost 3 bases and the J segment 4 bases; nucleotides outside the gene matches: 7. The CDR3 runs 16 residues. Germline-derived CDR1 and CDR2 are SGHRS and YFSETQ.

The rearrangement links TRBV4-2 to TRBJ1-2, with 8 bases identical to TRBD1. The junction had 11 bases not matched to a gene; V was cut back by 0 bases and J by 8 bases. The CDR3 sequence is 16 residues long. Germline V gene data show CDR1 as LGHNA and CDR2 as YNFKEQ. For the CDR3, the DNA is TGTGCCAGCAGCCAAGATCGCAACTGGGCAGGGGGCGGCTACACCTTC. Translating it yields CASSQDRNWAGGGYTF.

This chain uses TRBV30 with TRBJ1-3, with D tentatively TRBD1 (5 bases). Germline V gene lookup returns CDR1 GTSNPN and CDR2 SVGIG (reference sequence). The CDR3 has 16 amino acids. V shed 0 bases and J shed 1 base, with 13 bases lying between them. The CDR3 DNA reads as TGTGCCTGGAGTGTATCTACAGGAGATTCTGGAAACACCATATATTTT. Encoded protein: CAWSVSTGDSGNTIYF.

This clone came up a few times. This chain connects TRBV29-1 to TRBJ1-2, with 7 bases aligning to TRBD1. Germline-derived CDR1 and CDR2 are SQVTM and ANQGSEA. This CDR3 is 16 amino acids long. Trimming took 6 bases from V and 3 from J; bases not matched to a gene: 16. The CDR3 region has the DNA TGCAGCGTCCCCGGGACAGTCGCCTGGGGGGACTATGGCTACACCTTC. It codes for CSVPGTVAWGDYGYTF. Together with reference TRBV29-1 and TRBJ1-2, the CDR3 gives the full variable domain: SAVISQKPSRDICQRGTSLTIQCQVDSQVTMMFWYRQQPGQSLTLIATANQGSEATYESGFVIDKFPISRPNLTFSTLTVSNMSPEDSSIYLCSVPGTVAWGDYGYTFGSGTRLTVV.

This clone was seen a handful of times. The CDR3 region is CASKPRAGGSEQYF. The CDR3 DNA follows: TGTGCCAGCAAACCCCGGGCGGGAGGTTCCGAGCAGTACTTC. The rearrangement joins TRBV13 to TRBJ2-7; 8 nucleotides align to TRBD2. There are 14 residues in the CDR3. Trimming at V came to 7 bases and at J to 6 bases, leaving 11 bases not matched to a gene. Germline assignment: CDR1 PRHDT and CDR2 FYEKMQ (reference sequence).

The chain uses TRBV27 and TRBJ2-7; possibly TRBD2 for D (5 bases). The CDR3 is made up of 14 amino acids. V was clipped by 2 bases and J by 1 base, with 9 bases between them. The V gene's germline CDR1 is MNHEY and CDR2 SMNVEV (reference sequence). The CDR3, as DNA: TGTGCCAGCAGTTTAGGACTGCGGTCCTACGAGCAGTACTTC. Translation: CASSLGLRSYEQYF.

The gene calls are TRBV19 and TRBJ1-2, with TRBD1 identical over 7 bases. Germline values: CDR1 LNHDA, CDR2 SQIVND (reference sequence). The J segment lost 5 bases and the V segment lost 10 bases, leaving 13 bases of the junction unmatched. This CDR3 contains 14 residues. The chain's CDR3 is CATRRGQNPYGYTF. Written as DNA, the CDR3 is TGTGCCACCCGGAGGGGGCAAAACCCGTATGGCTACACCTTC.

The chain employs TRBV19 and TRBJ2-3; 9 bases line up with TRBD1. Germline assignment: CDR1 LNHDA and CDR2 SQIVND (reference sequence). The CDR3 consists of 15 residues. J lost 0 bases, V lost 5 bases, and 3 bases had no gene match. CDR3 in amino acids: CASSPGTGSTDTQYF. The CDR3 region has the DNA TGTGCCAGTAGTCCTGGGACAGGGAGCACAGATACGCAGTATTTT.

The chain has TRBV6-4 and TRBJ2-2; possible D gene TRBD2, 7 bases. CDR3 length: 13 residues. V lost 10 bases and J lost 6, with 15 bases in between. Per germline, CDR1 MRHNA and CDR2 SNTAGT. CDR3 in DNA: TGTGCCACCGAGGGGGGGTCGGCCGGGGAGCTGTTTTTT. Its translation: CATEGGSAGELFF.

CDR3 nucleotides: TGTGCCAGCAGCTTAGGAGATGGCGAGCAGTACTTC. Protein: CASSLGDGEQYF. The J gene is TRBJ2-7, the V gene TRBV7-9, with D hard to call. Trimming cost V 1 base and J 6 bases, with 7 bases left between them. The CDR3 runs to 12 residues. Looked up from germline, CDR1 is SEHNR and CDR2 is FQNEAQ (reference sequence).

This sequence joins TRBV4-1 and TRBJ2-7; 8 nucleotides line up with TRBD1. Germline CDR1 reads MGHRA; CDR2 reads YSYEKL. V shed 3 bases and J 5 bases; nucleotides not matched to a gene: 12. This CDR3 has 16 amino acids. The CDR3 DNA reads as TGCGCCAGCAGCCAGCCCACGGGACAGGTTGGCGACGAGCAGTACTTC. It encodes CASSQPTGQVGDEQYF.

The CDR3 bases are TGCGCCAGCAGTGTTGGGACAGGAAAACCCGCCTACGAGCAGTACTTC. Translated: CASSVGTGKPAYEQYF. This chain joins TRBV10-2 and TRBJ2-7; the match to TRBD1 covers 8 bases. Unmatched junction bases numbered 10, after V lost 4 bases and J lost 2 bases. Germline values: CDR1 WSHSY, CDR2 SAAADI. The CDR3 extends over 16 amino acids.

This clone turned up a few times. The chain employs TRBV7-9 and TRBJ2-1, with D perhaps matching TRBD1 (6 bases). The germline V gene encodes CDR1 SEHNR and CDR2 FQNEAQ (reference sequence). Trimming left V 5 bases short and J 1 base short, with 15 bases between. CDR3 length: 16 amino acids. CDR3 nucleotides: TGTGCCAGCAGCGTAGGAGGCGGACAGTCCTACAATGAGCAGTTCTTC. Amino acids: CASSVGGGQSYNEQFF. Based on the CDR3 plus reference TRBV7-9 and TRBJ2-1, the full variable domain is DTGVSQNPRHKITKRGQNVTFRCDPISEHNRLYWYRQTLGQGPEFLTYFQNEAQLEKSRLLSDRFSAERPKGSFSTLEIQRTEQGDSAMYLCASSVGGGQSYNEQFFGPGTRLTVL.

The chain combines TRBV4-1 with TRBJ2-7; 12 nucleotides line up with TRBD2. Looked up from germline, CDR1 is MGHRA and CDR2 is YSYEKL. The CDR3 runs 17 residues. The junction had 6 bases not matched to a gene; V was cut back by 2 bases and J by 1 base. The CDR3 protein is CASSQTKTSGSSYEQYF. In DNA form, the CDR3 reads TGCGCCAGCAGCCAAACCAAGACTAGCGGGAGTTCCTACGAGCAGTACTTC.

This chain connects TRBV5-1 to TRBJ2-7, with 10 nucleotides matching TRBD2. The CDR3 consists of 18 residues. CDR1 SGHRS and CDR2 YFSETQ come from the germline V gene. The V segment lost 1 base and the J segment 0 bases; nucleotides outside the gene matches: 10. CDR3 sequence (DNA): TGCGCCAGCAGCTTGTCCCCTAGCGGGAGTGGGGGCTCCTACGAGCAGTACTTC. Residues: CASSLSPSGSGGSYEQYF.

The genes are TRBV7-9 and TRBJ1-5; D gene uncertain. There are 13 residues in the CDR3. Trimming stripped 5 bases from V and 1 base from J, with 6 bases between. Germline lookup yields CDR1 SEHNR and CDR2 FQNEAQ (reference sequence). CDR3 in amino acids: CASSPTSNQPQHF. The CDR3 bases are TGTGCCAGCAGCCCCACAAGCAATCAGCCCCAGCATTTT.

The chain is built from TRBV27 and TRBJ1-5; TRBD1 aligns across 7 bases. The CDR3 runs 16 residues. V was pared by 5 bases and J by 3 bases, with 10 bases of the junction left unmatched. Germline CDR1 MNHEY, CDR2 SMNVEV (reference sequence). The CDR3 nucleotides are TGTGCCAGCAGTCGGGACAGTAGCCGACTCAATCAGCCCCAGCATTTT. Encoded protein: CASSRDSSRLNQPQHF.